The 3 T cell receptor beta chains given below trace back to one sample, sequenced in a study of blood T cell repertoires in COVID-19. This table comes from immunoSEQ multiplex PCR, and its TCRdb copy is limited to in-frame clones, with some not included. The sample comprises 200,000 to 250,000 clones, approximately 90% of which are singletons, and approximately 2.2% rests with the top ten. Input material: peripheral blood. The receptors were gathered from a woman aged 40 to 50 who had recovered from COVID-19.

This chain joins TRBV2 and TRBJ1-5; 10 bases map to TRBD1. Germline CDR1 SNHLY, CDR2 FYNNEI. This CDR3 has 15 amino acids. V was pared by 6 bases and J by 7 bases, with 9 bases of the junction left unmatched. The CDR3 nucleotides read TGTGCCAGCAGGGGGACACTGACAGGGGGCCAGCCCCAGCATTTT. Its translation: CASRGTLTGGQPQHF. The full variable domain, rest sourced from reference TRBV2 and TRBJ1-5, is EPEVTQTPSHQVTQMGQEVILRCVPISNHLYFYWYRQILGQKVEFLVSFYNNEISEKSEIFDDQFSVERPDGSNFTLKIRSTKLEDSAMYFCASRGTLTGGQPQHFGDGTRLSIL.

The chain couples TRBV27 to TRBJ1-2; D is unclear. Germline V gene data show CDR1 as MNHEY and CDR2 as SMNVEV (reference sequence). Trimming cost V 2 bases and J 0 bases, with 19 bases left between them. There are 18 residues in the CDR3. The CDR3 coding sequence is TGTGCCAGCAGTTTAAAACAGTCACGCCCGCCAGCTAACTATGGCTACACCTTC. This codes for CASSLKQSRPPANYGYTF.

This clone was seen a few times. The genes are TRBV15 and TRBJ2-1; 10 bases align to TRBD2. Germline values: CDR1 LNHNV, CDR2 YYDKDF (reference sequence). CDR3 length: 14 amino acids. The CDR3 DNA reads TGTGCTACCCAGACTAGCGGGCTTCACAATGAGCAGTTCTTC. Its translation: CATQTSGLHNEQFF.